This T cell receptor (beta chain) was recorded in a study of T-cell reconstitution after alpha-beta-depleted transplantation in children. The CDR3 has 14 amino acids. V lost 0 bases and J lost 5, with 12 bases in between. Germline V lookup: CDR1 DFQATT, CDR2 SNEGSKA (reference sequence). Construction of the TCRbeta library involved unique molecular identifiers. MiXCR was run by TCRdb on the PCR reads, yielding one entry per CDR3 protein. The sample carries 450,000 to 600,000 distinct CDR3 sequences, about 30% recorded once. Material: PBMCs from the stem cell graft donor, obtained from the stem cell graft. The V call is TRBV20-1, the J call TRBJ2-3, with D possibly matching TRBD1 (5 bases). The sequence came from a human donor who donated a stem cell graft to a child with aplastic anemia. The CDR3 region has the DNA TGCAGTGCTAGAGATCAACCAGGGATAGATACGCAGTATTTT. It is translated as CSARDQPGIDTQYF.